The 23 T cell receptor beta chains presented below share a single source sample, sequenced in a study of graft-versus-host responses after intestinal transplantation. Sequencing was performed with immunoSEQ multiplex PCR; in TCRdb, only in-frame clones are kept and a portion is missing. Of 7,000 or so clones listed, around 22% were seen once; the top ten hold about 6.1%. Some 200,000 CFSE-labeled responder cells were plated with some 200,000 irradiated, violet-dye-labeled stimulator cells. The sample was alloreactive CD8+ T cells from a mixed lymphocyte reaction culture, taken before transplantation. Sample subset: CFSE-low proliferating T cells sorted from approximately six-day pre-transplant mixed lymphocyte reaction (GvH or HvG direction). These receptor sequences come from a human patient who was an organ donor for intestinal transplantation.

This clone is large. This chain joins TRBV5-6 and TRBJ2-1; D not resolved. Germline CDR1 SGHDT, CDR2 YYEEEE. There are 15 residues in the CDR3. The V end was cut by 3 bases, the J end by 4 bases, with 14 bases between. CDR3 region: CASSSLVVGYNEQFF. CDR3 bases: TGTGCCAGCAGCTCCTTAGTAGTCGGGTACAATGAGCAGTTCTTC.

This clone was seen a few times. The chain uses TRBV11-3 and TRBJ2-7; 9 bases are shared with TRBD2. J was trimmed by 5 bases and V by 5 bases; bases with no gene match: 10. CDR1 and CDR2 from the germline V gene are SGHNT and YENEEA. The CDR3 covers 15 residues. CDR3 protein: CASSPEAGGPDEQYF. Here the CDR3 DNA reads TGTGCCAGCAGCCCAGAGGCGGGAGGGCCGGACGAGCAGTACTTC.

The CDR3 loop is CASRRTGTMNTEAFF. The CDR3 DNA reads TGTGCCAGCCGACGGACAGGGACCATGAACACTGAAGCTTTCTTT. The V and J genes are TRBV5-6 and TRBJ1-1; TRBD1 matches 8 bases. CDR3 size: 15 residues. Germline-derived CDR1 and CDR2 are SGHDT and YYEEEE. The J segment lost 0 bases and the V segment lost 7 bases, leaving 8 bases of the junction unmatched.

Comments on this clone: The sample holds other DNA sequences that translate to the same CDR3. This chain joins TRBV6-5 and TRBJ2-6; D gene unclear. Trimming left V 6 bases short and J 4 bases short, with 7 bases between. The V gene's germline CDR1 is MNHEY and CDR2 SVGAGI. The CDR3 has 13 amino acids. CDR3 sequence reads: CASRPWGANVLTF. CDR3 nucleotide sequence: TGTGCCAGCAGGCCCTGGGGGGCCAACGTCCTGACTTTC.

The chain links TRBV21-1 to TRBJ1-1. TRBV21-1 has pseudogene status. This CDR3 comprises 17 residues. The CDR3 region is CASRWRLATTIRTEAFF. Here the CDR3 DNA reads TGTGCCAGCAGGTGGAGATTAGCTACAACAATTCGCACTGAAGCTTTCTTT.

The rearrangement joins TRBV6-1 to TRBJ2-1; D not certain. Germline V gene lookup returns CDR1 MNHNS and CDR2 SASEGT. This CDR3 region has 15 residues. V shed 7 bases and J shed 0 bases, with 13 bases lying between them. CDR3 coding DNA: TGTGCCAGCACCCGGACGGCGACCTCCTACAATGAGCAGTTCTTC. It encodes CASTRTATSYNEQFF.

This rearrangement joins TRBV12-2 to TRBJ1-6. TRBV12-2 constitutes a pseudogene. The CDR3 spans 18 residues. The CDR3 DNA follows: TGTGCAAGTCGCCCCACCGGGGGTTGGTGTTTCGGGATTTCACCCCTCCACTTT. Amino acids: CASRPTGGWCFGISPLHF.

J is TRBJ1-6 and V is TRBV6-5; perhaps TRBD1 as D (5 bases). CDR3 size: 15 residues. The germline V gene has CDR1 MNHEY and CDR2 SVGAGI. Trimming pared 0 bases from V and 4 bases from J, leaving 7 bases between. The CDR3 nucleotides read TGTGCCAGCAGTTACTCCGGACAATATAATTCACCCCTCCACTTT. Amino acid sequence: CASSYSGQYNSPLHF.

V is TRBV6-1 and J is TRBJ2-7; 12 bases are shared with TRBD2. The length of the CDR3 is 15 residues. The V and J ends lost 6 bases and 2 bases, in that order; junction bases with no gene match: 5. Germline V gives CDR1 MNHNS, CDR2 SASEGT. In DNA form, the CDR3 reads TGTGCCAGCAGCCCCGGACTAGCGGGGCCCTACGAGCAGTACTTC. Its translation: CASSPGLAGPYEQYF.

The J gene is TRBJ2-7, the V gene TRBV7-9; weak D call: TRBD2 (6 bases). This CDR3 is built from 15 residues. The germline gives CDR1 SEHNR, CDR2 FQNEAQ (reference sequence). V lost 2 bases and J lost 2, with 13 bases in between. The CDR3 DNA reads as TGTGCCAGCAGCTTAAGCGACGGGAGCCCCTACGAGCAGTACTTC. It codes for CASSLSDGSPYEQYF. The variable domain in full, with the rest retrieved from reference TRBV7-9 and TRBJ2-7, is DTGVSQNPRHKITKRGQNVTFRCDPISEHNRLYWYRQTLGQGPEFLTYFQNEAQLEKSRLLSDRFSAERPKGSFSTLEIQRTEQGDSAMYLCASSLSDGSPYEQYFGPGTRLTVT.

V usage is TRBV11-2 and J usage is TRBJ2-6, with a weak D call TRBD1 (6 bases). The CDR3 extends over 19 amino acids. CDR1 is SGHAT and CDR2 is FQNNGV in the germline V gene. V lost 1 base, J lost 0 bases, and 16 bases lay in between. CDR3 residues: CASSLATGWADSGANVLTF. In DNA form, the CDR3 reads TGTGCCAGCAGCTTAGCCACAGGGTGGGCCGACTCTGGGGCCAACGTCCTGACTTTC.

This clone rates as medium-sized. V usage is TRBV7-2 and J usage is TRBJ2-7, with 7 bases matching TRBD1. Germline loops: CDR1 SGHTA, CDR2 FQGNSA. The CDR3 length is 14 residues. V lost 5 bases, J lost 4 bases, and 8 bases stayed unmatched. CDR3 loop: CASSRPGQFYEQYF. The CDR3 DNA is TGTGCCAGCAGCCGACCGGGACAGTTTTACGAGCAGTACTTC. Full variable domain (rest looked up from reference TRBV7-2 and TRBJ2-7): GAGVSQSPSNKVTEKGKDVELRCDPISGHTALYWYRQSLGQGLEFLIYFQGNSAPDKSGLPSDRFSAERTGGSVSTLTIQRTQQEDSAVYLCASSRPGQFYEQYFGPGTRLTVT.

Comments on this clone: This sequence may be a read error, since a much larger clone differs from it by one base. The sample contains more than one DNA sequence encoding this CDR3. The chain recombines TRBV9 with TRBJ1-1; 9 bases line up with TRBD1. The trim removed 3 bases at V and 4 bases at J, leaving 7 bases unmatched. Germline CDR1 and CDR2: SGDLS and YYNGEE. This CDR3 contains 15 residues. CDR3 protein: CASSDIQGAGTEAFF. The CDR3 DNA reads as TGTGCCAGCAGCGACATACAGGGGGCCGGCACTGAAGCTTTCTTT.

V is TRBV5-4 and J is TRBJ2-7, with 7 bases lining up with TRBD2. The germline gives CDR1 SGHNT, CDR2 YYREEE (reference sequence). Unmatched junction bases numbered 7, after V lost 2 bases and J lost 2 bases. The CDR3 sequence is 15 residues long. CDR3 residues: CASSLVGTTAYEQYF. CDR3 DNA: TGTGCCAGCAGCTTAGTGGGGACTACCGCCTACGAGCAGTACTTC.

The chain's CDR3 is CASSLVQGPSGTQYF. The DNA of the CDR3 is TGTGCCAGCAGCTTAGTGCAGGGGCCGTCAGGGACCCAGTACTTC. The chain joins TRBV5-8 to TRBJ2-5, with a possible D match to TRBD1 (6 bases). Germline V gene sequence: CDR1 SGHTS, CDR2 YDEGEE. V was cut by 2 bases and J by 7 bases, with 18 bases left in between. This CDR3 has 15 amino acids.

This clone was recorded a few times. This chain connects TRBV7-1 to TRBJ2-7; 8 bases line up with TRBD1. TRBV7-1 is noted as an ORF with a role that remains uncertain. V shed 5 bases, J shed 4 bases, and the junction held 10 bases outside the gene matches. CDR3 length: 15 residues. CDR3 protein: CASSPRQGPYYEQYF. CDR3 coding DNA: TGTGCCAGCAGCCCCCGACAGGGGCCCTATTACGAGCAGTACTTC.

The chain has TRBV4-2 and TRBJ1-4; maybe TRBD1 (6 bases). The germline V gene encodes CDR1 LGHNA and CDR2 YNFKEQ. The CDR3 has 13 amino acids. Between the trimmed V and J ends, which lost 3 bases and 4 bases, there was a span of 6 bases. DNA of the CDR3: TGTGCCAGCAGCCAGGGACATAATGAAAAACTGTTTTTT. Translated, it gives CASSQGHNEKLFF.

This clone qualifies as medium-sized. The chain uses TRBV27 and TRBJ1-6; tentatively, D is TRBD1 (6 bases). This CDR3 comprises 14 residues. V was pared by 0 bases and J by 10 bases, with 10 bases between. The V gene's germline CDR1 is MNHEY and CDR2 SMNVEV (reference sequence). For the CDR3, the DNA is TGTGCCAGCAGTTTATCGGGGGGGCAATCACCCCTCCACTTT. It translates to CASSLSGGQSPLHF.

By frequency in the sample, this clone is medium-sized. The chain uses TRBV2 and TRBJ2-1; 12 nucleotides agree with TRBD2. CDR3 length: 15 amino acids. J lost 8 bases, V lost 2 bases, and 4 bases had no gene match. The V gene's germline CDR1 is SNHLY and CDR2 FYNNEI. The CDR3 sequence is CASSESLAGGDEQFF. The CDR3 DNA follows: TGTGCCAGCAGTGAATCACTAGCGGGGGGCGATGAGCAGTTCTTC.

This clone was seen just once. This rearrangement joins TRBV18 to TRBJ2-5; 11 bases match TRBD2. The last part of the DNA fits TRBJ2-7 better; the J call may be wrong. This CDR3 is built from 14 residues. Germline CDR1 reads KGHSH; CDR2 reads LQKENI. CDR3 coding DNA: TGTGCCAGCCAGACTAGCGGGAAGTTCAACGAGCAGTACTTC. It specifies CASQTSGKFNEQYF.

The CDR3 DNA sequence: TGTGCCAGCAGCTTAGGGGCAGGGGCCCCCGGGGCCTATAATTCACCCCTCCACTTT. Residues: CASSLGAGAPGAYNSPLHF. The chain couples TRBV7-6 to TRBJ1-6; a weak D match, TRBD1 (6 bases). CDR3 length: 19 amino acids. Trimming took off 1 base at V and 2 bases at J, with 18 bases between the two ends. The germline V gene encodes CDR1 SGHVS and CDR2 FNYEAQ.

This chain joins TRBV6-5 and TRBJ2-1; D unclear. CDR3 size: 15 residues. Trimming cost V 7 bases and J 0 bases, with 13 bases left between them. CDR1 is MNHEY, CDR2 SVGAGI, per germline. This CDR3 reads CASTRTATSYNEQFF. The CDR3 nucleotides read TGTGCCAGCACCCGGACGGCGACCTCCTACAATGAGCAGTTCTTC.

The table lists this clone with a few counts. This chain connects TRBV27 to TRBJ2-5; 7 bases match TRBD2. This CDR3 region has 13 residues. The V gene's germline CDR1 is MNHEY and CDR2 SMNVEV (reference sequence). V trimming: 3 bases; J trimming: 3 bases; junction bases outside the gene matches: 1. CDR3 coding DNA: TGTGCCAGCAGTTTGACTAGCAAAGAGACCCAGTACTTC. Its translation is CASSLTSKETQYF.